The rows below give T cell receptor beta chains drawn from one sample of a study of cytomegalovirus exposure and HLA in healthy donors. TCRdb's table, derived via immunoSEQ multiplex PCR, lists solely in-frame clones and lacks some. The sample carries under 150,000 clones, approximately 85% recorded once. The material sequenced was PBMCs. The receptors derive from a woman aged 25 to 39 in good health and CMV-seropositive. Each CDR3 is given with its conserved first and last residue. The D gene is left open where the match is weak. A clone size is listed for some rows: how often the clone was seen (once, few, many), or a class if it is expanded.

v_call,clone_size,d_call,j_call,cdr3_nt,cdr3_aa
TRBV5-1,NA,TRBD2,TRBJ2-3,TGCGCCAGCAGCCTTAGCGGGAGGGACACAGATACGCAGTATTTT,CASSLSGRDTDTQYF
TRBV19,NA,NA,TRBJ2-5,TGTGCCAGTAGTATAGATAGGGAGGCCTTAGGAGAGACCCAGTACTTC,CASSIDREALGETQYF
TRBV9,few,NA,TRBJ2-1,TGTGCCAGCAGCGTAGGGATCGGGGGAAATGAGCAGTTCTTC,CASSVGIGGNEQFF
TRBV5-1,NA,NA,TRBJ1-1,TGCGCCAGCAGCTTGGATGGTACATACACTGAAGCTTTCTTT,CASSLDGTYTEAFF
TRBV11-2,once,NA,TRBJ1-2,TGTGCCAGCAGCTTAGATCGTGACAGGCAGAGGCGCTATGGCTACACCTTC,CASSLDRDRQRRYGYTF
TRBV6-6,NA,NA,TRBJ2-7,TGTGCCAGCAGTAACCGGGGTTACGAGCAGTACTTC,CASSNRGYEQYF
TRBV27,NA,TRBD2,TRBJ2-3,TGTGCAGCGGGGGCTTTCACAGATACGCAGTATTTT,CAAGAFTDTQYF
TRBV9,NA,NA,TRBJ1-2,TGTGCCAGCAGCTTTACAGGGCCGGATGGCTACACCTTC,CASSFTGPDGYTF
TRBV30,NA,TRBD1,TRBJ1-2,TGTGCCTGGGCCAGGGGGCAAGGCTACACCTTC,CAWARGQGYTF
TRBV6-1,NA,TRBD1,TRBJ1-1,TGTGCCAGCGGTCAAGGGGGCAGGGGCAACACTGAAGCTTTCTTT,CASGQGGRGNTEAFF
TRBV20-1,NA,NA,TRBJ2-5,TGCAGTGCTAGAGGCGTAGAGACCCAGTACTTC,CSARGVETQYF
TRBV6-1,once,NA,TRBJ1-1,TGTGCCAGCAGTGCCGAAGGCGGCACTGAAGCTTTCTTT,CASSAEGGTEAFF
TRBV7-3,NA,NA,TRBJ2-1,TGTGCCAGCAGCCCCCAAGGAGGGCAAAAAGGGAATGAGCAGTTCTTC,CASSPQGGQKGNEQFF
TRBV28,NA,NA,TRBJ1-2,TGTGCCAGCAATTACAGACAGGTATATGGCTACACCTTC,CASNYRQVYGYTF